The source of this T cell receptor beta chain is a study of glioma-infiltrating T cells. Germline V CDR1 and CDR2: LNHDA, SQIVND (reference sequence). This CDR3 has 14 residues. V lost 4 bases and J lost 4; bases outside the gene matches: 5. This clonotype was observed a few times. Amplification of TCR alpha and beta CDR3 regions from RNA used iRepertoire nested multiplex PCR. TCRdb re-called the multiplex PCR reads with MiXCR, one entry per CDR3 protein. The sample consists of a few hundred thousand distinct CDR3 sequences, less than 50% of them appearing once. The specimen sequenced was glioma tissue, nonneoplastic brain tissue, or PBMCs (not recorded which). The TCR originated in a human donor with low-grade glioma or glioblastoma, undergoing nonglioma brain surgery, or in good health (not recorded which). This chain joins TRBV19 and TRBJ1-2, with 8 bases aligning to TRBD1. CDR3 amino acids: CASSSRTGPYGYTF. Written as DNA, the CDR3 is TGTGCCAGTAGTAGCAGGACAGGGCCCTATGGCTACACCTTC.